Below, 9 T cell receptor beta chains from the same sample are listed, as sequenced in a study of blood T cell repertoires in COVID-19. Measured with immunoSEQ multiplex PCR; TCRdb has only the in-frame clones, and not every one. Of some 370,000 clones listed, 85% to 90% are singletons. Sequencing used peripheral blood. These receptors all stem from a man in his late teens or twenties with active or convalescent COVID-19.

As regards this clone: Other DNA variants within this sample encode the same CDR3. The chain employs TRBV5-1 and TRBJ1-1, with TRBD1 matching 7 bases. The CDR3 runs 15 residues. Germline V gene lookup returns CDR1 SGHRS and CDR2 YFSETQ. V shed 0 bases and J 0 bases; nucleotides not matched to a gene: 2. In DNA, the CDR3 is TGCGCCAGCAGCTTGGGGACAGGATTGAACACTGAAGCTTTCTTT. Protein: CASSLGTGLNTEAFF.

J is TRBJ1-1 and V is TRBV7-9, with a possible D match to TRBD1 (6 bases). Germline V gives CDR1 SEHNR, CDR2 FQNEAQ (reference sequence). Deletions cut 4 bases from V and 0 bases from J, with 15 bases between. The CDR3 length is 16 residues. The CDR3 nucleotides are TGTGCCAGCAGCTCGGCCGTCAACAGGGTGAACACTGAAGCTTTCTTT. This encodes CASSSAVNRVNTEAFF.

V usage is TRBV15 and J usage is TRBJ1-2, with D possibly matching TRBD1 (6 bases). The germline V gene has CDR1 LNHNV and CDR2 YYDKDF (reference sequence). CDR3 size: 15 residues. Trimming shortened V by 2 bases and J by 5 bases, and 15 bases separated the two germline ends. Here the CDR3 reads CATSRYRDATYGYTF. For the CDR3, the DNA is TGTGCCACCAGCAGATACAGGGACGCGACTTATGGCTACACCTTC. Drawing the rest from reference TRBV15 and TRBJ1-2, the complete variable domain is DAMVIQNPRYQVTQFGKPVTLSCSQTLNHNVMYWYQQKSSQAPKLLFHYYDKDFNNEADTPDNFQSRRPNTSFCFLDIRSPGLGDTAMYLCATSRYRDATYGYTFGSGTRLTVV.

The rearrangement links TRBV5-1 to TRBJ2-2; tentatively, D is TRBD2 (5 bases). Germline CDR1 SGHRS, CDR2 YFSETQ. Trimming removed 3 bases at V and 2 bases at J, with 8 bases between. This CDR3 has 14 residues. The CDR3 loop is CASSSGYNTGELFF. CDR3 nucleotides: TGCGCCAGCAGCTCGGGATATAACACCGGGGAGCTGTTTTTT.

This chain joins TRBV7-2 and TRBJ2-7; D is possibly TRBD1 (6 bases). The CDR3 runs 14 residues. CDR1 and CDR2 from the germline V gene are SGHTA and FQGNSA. V dropped 2 bases and J dropped 7 bases, with 15 bases sitting between them. The CDR3 region has the DNA TGTGCCAGCAGCTTACAGGGGCGGCTCGGGGAGCAGTACTTC. As protein: CASSLQGRLGEQYF. Together with reference TRBV7-2 and TRBJ2-7, the CDR3 gives the full variable domain: GAGVSQSPSNKVTEKGKDVELRCDPISGHTALYWYRQSLGQGLEFLIYFQGNSAPDKSGLPSDRFSAERTGGSVSTLTIQRTQQEDSAVYLCASSLQGRLGEQYFGPGTRLTVT.

This sequence joins TRBV20-1 and TRBJ2-7; 8 positions agree with TRBD2. The germline V gene encodes CDR1 DFQATT and CDR2 SNEGSKA (reference sequence). The CDR3 spans 14 residues. J was trimmed by 3 bases and V by 3 bases; bases with no gene match: 7. The CDR3 DNA reads TGCAGTGCTAGTGGATTAGCGGGATTCTACGAGCAGTACTTC. It codes for CSASGLAGFYEQYF.

This chain links TRBV28 with TRBJ2-3; 9 nucleotides align to TRBD1. In germline, CDR1 is MDHEN, CDR2 SYDVKM. With V trimmed by 1 base and J by 7 bases, 3 bases remained unmatched. CDR3 size: 14 residues. The CDR3 sequence: CASSLYRGRYTQYF. In DNA, the CDR3 is TGTGCCAGCAGTTTATACAGGGGGCGATATACGCAGTATTTT. Looking up the rest from reference TRBV28 and TRBJ2-3 gives the full variable domain: DVKVTQSSRYLVKRTGEKVFLECVQDMDHENMFWYRQDPGLGLRLIYFSYDVKMKEKGDIPEGYSVSREKKERFSLILESASTNQTSMYLCASSLYRGRYTQYFGPGTRLTVL.

This clone was observed a single time. The V and J genes are TRBV6-6 and TRBJ1-1, with no clear D. Trimming took 6 bases from V and 5 from J, leaving 10 bases between them. This CDR3 contains 12 residues. In germline, CDR1 is MNHNY, CDR2 SVGAGI (reference sequence). CDR3 nucleotide sequence: TGTGCCAGCAGGCAGAGCGGGACTGAAGCTTTCTTT. Translated: CASRQSGTEAFF.

This clone is a singleton in its sample. V usage is TRBV28 and J usage is TRBJ2-1; TRBD2 matches at 10 bases. V shed 5 bases and J 4 bases; nucleotides not matched to a gene: 2. CDR1 is MDHEN, CDR2 SYDVKM, per germline. The CDR3 has 14 amino acids. CDR3 sequence (DNA): TGTGCCAGCAGTCTTAGCGGGGGGTACAATGAGCAGTTCTTC. Its translation is CASSLSGGYNEQFF.